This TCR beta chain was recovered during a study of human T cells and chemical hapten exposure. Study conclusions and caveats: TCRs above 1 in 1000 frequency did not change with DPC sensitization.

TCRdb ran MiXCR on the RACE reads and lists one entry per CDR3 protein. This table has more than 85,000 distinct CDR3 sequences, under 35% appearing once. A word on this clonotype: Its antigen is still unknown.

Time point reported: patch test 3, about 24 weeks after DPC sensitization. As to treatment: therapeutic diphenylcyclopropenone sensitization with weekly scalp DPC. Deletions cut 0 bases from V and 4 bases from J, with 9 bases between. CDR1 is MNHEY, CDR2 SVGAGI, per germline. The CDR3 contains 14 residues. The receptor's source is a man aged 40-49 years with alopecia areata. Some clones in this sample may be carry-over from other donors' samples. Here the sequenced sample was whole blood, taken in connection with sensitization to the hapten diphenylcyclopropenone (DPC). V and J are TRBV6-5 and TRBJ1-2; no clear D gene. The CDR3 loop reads CASSYSPRTYGYTF. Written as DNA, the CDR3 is TGTGCCAGCAGTTACTCACCACGCACCTATGGCTACACCTTC.